These 2 T cell receptor beta chains originate from one sample sequenced in a study of T cells in Graves' hyperthyroidism and ophthalmopathy. Regions amplified from RNA transcripts were the TCR beta CDR3 regions. When the TCR CDR3 underwent first-round RT-PCR, the HTBI primer set was used. From the multiplex PCR reads, TCRdb called clonotypes with MiXCR, one entry per CDR3 protein. This sample has about 600,000 distinct CDR3 sequences, with 15% to 20% found just once. Specimen: blood. These receptors were obtained from a woman in her thirties or forties with Graves' ophthalmopathy.

This clonotype occurred many times. The rearrangement uses TRBV11-2 and TRBJ1-3; TRBD1 aligns across 11 bases. The germline V gene encodes CDR1 SGHAT and CDR2 FQNNGV. The CDR3 spans 18 residues. The V segment lost 2 bases and the J segment 0 bases; nucleotides outside the gene matches: 6. This chain's CDR3 is CASSLLSGTGGSGNTIYF. The CDR3 DNA follows: TGTGCCAGCAGCTTACTTTCCGGGACAGGGGGCTCTGGAAACACCATATATTTT.

This clonotype was found many times. CDR3 protein: CASSFHQGEDTQYF. CDR3 bases: TGTGCCAGCAGTTTCCACCAGGGGGAGGATACGCAGTATTTT. The chain uses TRBV28 and TRBJ2-3, with 7 bases aligning to TRBD1. The CDR3 loop spans 14 amino acids. Germline V gene data show CDR1 as MDHEN and CDR2 as SYDVKM. V dropped 3 bases and J dropped 6; count of bases not matched to a gene: 6.